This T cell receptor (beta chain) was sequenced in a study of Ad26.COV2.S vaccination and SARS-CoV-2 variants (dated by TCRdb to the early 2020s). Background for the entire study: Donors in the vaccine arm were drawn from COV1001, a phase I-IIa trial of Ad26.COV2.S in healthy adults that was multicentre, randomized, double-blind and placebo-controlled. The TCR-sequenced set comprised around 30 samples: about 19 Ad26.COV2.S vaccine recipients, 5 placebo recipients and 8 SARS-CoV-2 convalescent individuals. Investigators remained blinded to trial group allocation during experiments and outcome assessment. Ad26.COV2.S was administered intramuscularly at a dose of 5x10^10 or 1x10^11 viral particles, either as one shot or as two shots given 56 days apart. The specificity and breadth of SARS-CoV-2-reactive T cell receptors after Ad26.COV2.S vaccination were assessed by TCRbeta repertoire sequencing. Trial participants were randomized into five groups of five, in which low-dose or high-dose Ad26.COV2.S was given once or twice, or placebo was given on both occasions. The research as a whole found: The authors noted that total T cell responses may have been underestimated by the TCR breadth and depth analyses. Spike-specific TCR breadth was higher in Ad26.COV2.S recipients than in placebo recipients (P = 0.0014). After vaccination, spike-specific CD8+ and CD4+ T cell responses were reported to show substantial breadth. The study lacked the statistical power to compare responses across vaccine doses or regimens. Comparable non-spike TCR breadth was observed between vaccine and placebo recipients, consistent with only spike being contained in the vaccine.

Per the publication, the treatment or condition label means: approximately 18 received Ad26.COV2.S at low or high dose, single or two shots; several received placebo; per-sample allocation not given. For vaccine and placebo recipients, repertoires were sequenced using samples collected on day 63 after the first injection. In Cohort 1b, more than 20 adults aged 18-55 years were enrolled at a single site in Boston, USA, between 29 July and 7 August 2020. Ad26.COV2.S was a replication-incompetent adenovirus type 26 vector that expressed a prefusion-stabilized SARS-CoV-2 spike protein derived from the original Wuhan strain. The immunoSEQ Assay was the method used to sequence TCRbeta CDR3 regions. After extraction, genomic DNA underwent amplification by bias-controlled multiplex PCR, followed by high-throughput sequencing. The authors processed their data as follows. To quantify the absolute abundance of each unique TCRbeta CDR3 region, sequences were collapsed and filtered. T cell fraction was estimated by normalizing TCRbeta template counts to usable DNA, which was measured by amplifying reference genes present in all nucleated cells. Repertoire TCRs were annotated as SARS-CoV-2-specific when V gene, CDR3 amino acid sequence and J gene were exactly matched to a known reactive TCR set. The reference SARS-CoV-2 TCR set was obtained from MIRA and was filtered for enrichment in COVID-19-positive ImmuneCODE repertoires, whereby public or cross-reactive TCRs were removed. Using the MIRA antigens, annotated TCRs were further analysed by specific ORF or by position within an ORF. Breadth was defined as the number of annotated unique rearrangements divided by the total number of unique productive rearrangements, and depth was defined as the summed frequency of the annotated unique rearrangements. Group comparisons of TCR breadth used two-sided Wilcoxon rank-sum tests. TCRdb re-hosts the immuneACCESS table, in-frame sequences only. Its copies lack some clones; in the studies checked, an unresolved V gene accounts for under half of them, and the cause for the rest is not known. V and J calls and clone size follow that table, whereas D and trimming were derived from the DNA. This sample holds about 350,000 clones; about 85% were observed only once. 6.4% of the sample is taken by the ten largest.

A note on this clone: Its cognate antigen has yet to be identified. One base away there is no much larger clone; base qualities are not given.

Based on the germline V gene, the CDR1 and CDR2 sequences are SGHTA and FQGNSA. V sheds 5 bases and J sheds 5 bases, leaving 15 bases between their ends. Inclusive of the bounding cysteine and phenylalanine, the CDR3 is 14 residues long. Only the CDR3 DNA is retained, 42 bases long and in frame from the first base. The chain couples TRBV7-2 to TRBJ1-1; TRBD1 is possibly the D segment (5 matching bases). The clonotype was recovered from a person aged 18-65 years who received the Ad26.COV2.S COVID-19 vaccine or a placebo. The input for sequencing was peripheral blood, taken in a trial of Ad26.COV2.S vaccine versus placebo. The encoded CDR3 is CASSPQGGITEAFF. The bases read TGTGCCAGCAGCCCCCAGGGAGGGATTACTGAAGCTTTCTTT.